Following are 7 T cell receptor beta chains from one sample sequenced in a study of blood T cell repertoires in COVID-19. Assay used: immunoSEQ multiplex PCR; TCRdb lists only in-frame clones, some missing. The sample lists roughly 250,000 clones, approximately 79% occurring once. Sequencing was carried out using peripheral blood. The receptor set was obtained from a woman aged 35 to 49 with active or convalescent COVID-19.

CDR3 sequence reads: CASSESGGRYGYTF. CDR3 coding DNA: TGTGCCAGCAGCGAATCAGGGGGGCGCTATGGCTACACCTTC. This chain links TRBV3-1 (or the pseudogene TRBV3-2) with TRBJ1-2; 7 bases align to TRBD1. The CDR3 is 14 amino acids. The trim removed 5 bases at V and 4 bases at J, leaving 7 bases unmatched. Germline CDR1 and CDR2: LGHDT and YNNKEL (reference sequence).

This clone was seen at least ten times. The chain combines TRBV2 with TRBJ1-1; no firm D call. V was trimmed by 4 bases and J by 6 bases, leaving 9 bases between them. The V gene's germline CDR1 is SNHLY and CDR2 FYNNEI. The CDR3 has 12 amino acids. CDR3 nucleotides: TGTGCCAGCAGTGGGGGAGTCGCTGAAGCTTTCTTT. Its protein product is CASSGGVAEAFF.

DNA for the CDR3: TGTGCCAGCAGCACCCTTGGACAGGGGGCGGGAGAAAAACTGTTTTTT. Translated: CASSTLGQGAGEKLFF. The rearrangement links TRBV9 to TRBJ1-4; 11 positions agree with TRBD1. J was trimmed by 8 bases and V by 4 bases; bases with no gene match: 10. The CDR3 runs 16 residues. Germline V CDR1 and CDR2: SGDLS, YYNGEE.

The chain recombines TRBV30 with TRBJ2-5; 11 bases are a match to TRBD2. Unmatched junction bases numbered 6, after V lost 0 bases and J lost 0 bases. This CDR3 contains 17 residues. Germline-derived CDR1 and CDR2 are GTSNPN and SVGIG (reference sequence). The CDR3 loop reads CAWSVRLAGRYQETQYF. CDR3 sequence (DNA): TGTGCCTGGAGTGTAAGACTAGCGGGGAGGTACCAAGAGACCCAGTACTTC.

The chain carries TRBV30 and TRBJ1-3; no reliable D call. The CDR3 covers 11 residues. The V end was cut by 5 bases, the J end by 3 bases, with 5 bases between. Germline CDR1 reads GTSNPN; CDR2 reads SVGIG (reference sequence). The CDR3 DNA follows: TGTGCCTGGGGGCGTGGAAACACCATATATTTT. As protein: CAWGRGNTIYF.

This clone is a singleton in its sample. Other DNA sequences in this sample translate to the same CDR3. The chain uses TRBV9 and TRBJ2-7, with TRBD1 identical over 7 bases. V was clipped by 4 bases and J by 3 bases; unmatched bases: 7. This CDR3 has 14 residues. Germline CDR1 is SGDLS and CDR2 is YYNGEE. CDR3 sequence (DNA): TGTGCCAGCAGCCCCCGGGACAGCCTCTACGAGCAGTACTTC. This gives the protein CASSPRDSLYEQYF.

V usage is TRBV27 and J usage is TRBJ1-2; the D is unclear. This CDR3 is built from 15 residues. In germline, CDR1 is MNHEY, CDR2 SMNVEV (reference sequence). The germline V and J ends were trimmed by 3 bases and 5 bases, with 16 bases remaining between them. The CDR3 nucleotides are TGTGCCAGCAGTTTTATGGGGAGAATAGGGTATGGCTACACCTTC. Translation: CASSFMGRIGYGYTF.